Many counts were recorded for the clone carrying this T cell receptor (beta chain). This sample is part of a study of neurological immune-mediated disorders. Per germline, CDR1 KGHDR and CDR2 SFDVKD. The length of the CDR3 is 14 residues. Between the trimmed V and J ends, which lost 4 bases and 5 bases, there was a span of 11 bases. TCRdb analysed the 5' RACE reads with MiXCR anew, one entry per CDR3 protein. The table shows roughly 32,000 distinct CDR3 sequences, with about 4.1% occurring only once. The clonotype originates from a young man with multiple sclerosis. The material sequenced was PBMCs. The chain has TRBV24-1 and TRBJ2-1; either TRBD1 or TRBD2 may fit D (5 bases each). CDR3 bases: TGTGCCACCAGTGACCCGGGACGGCACAATGAGCAGTTCTTC. It translates to CATSDPGRHNEQFF.